Listed here is a single T cell receptor (beta chain). The antigen is not known. Assay used: immunoSEQ multiplex PCR; TCRdb lists only in-frame clones, some missing. The sample records over a million clones, about 96% being singletons. This specimen belongs to a study of shared clonotypes between healthy human individuals. About the research overall: The donor group consisted of a couple of women and three men, aged 18 to 49. General study points: The represented genetic and exposure-history diversity was limited by the small number of donors. Relative to clonotypes present in all four donors, those not shared had lower generation probabilities.

Germline CDR1 MDHEN, CDR2 SYDVKM. The V and J ends lost 3 bases and 0 bases respectively, with 17 bases between them. The CDR3 runs 17 residues. The rearrangement links TRBV28 to TRBJ1-1; D unresolved. This receptor was taken from a man aged 25-45 years in good health. The sample taken for sequencing was naive CD4+ T cells sorted from blood. Documented subset: CD45RA+ positively selected. CDR3 sequence reads: CASSFPSGEFLNTEAFF. The CDR3 bases are TGTGCCAGCAGTTTCCCGTCAGGCGAATTTTTGAACACTGAAGCTTTCTTT.